Each of the 20 T cell receptor beta chains below was sequenced from the same sample in a study of T cell responses to AZD1222 COVID-19 vaccine. Only in-frame clones appear in the TCRdb table, and some are missing; sequencing was by immunoSEQ multiplex PCR. The sample carries under 150,000 clones, approximately 90% recorded once. The sequences come from peripheral blood, collected on day 0 of MenACWY control vaccination. The receptors derive from an adult in good health.

The chain combines TRBV24-1 with TRBJ2-3, with D perhaps matching TRBD2 (7 bases). V was shortened by 6 bases and J by 1 base, with 25 bases between the two germline ends. The CDR3 is made up of 19 amino acids. The germline V gene has CDR1 KGHDR and CDR2 SFDVKD. The DNA of the CDR3 is TGTGCCACCAGTCGATACAGGGCTCGACTAGCCAGTCGCACAGATACGCAGTATTTT. This gives the protein CATSRYRARLASRTDTQYF.

The chain carries TRBV24-1 and TRBJ1-2, with D possibly being TRBD1 (5 bases). V lost 4 bases to trimming and J lost 7 bases, with 12 bases between them. Germline V CDR1 and CDR2: KGHDR, SFDVKD. The CDR3 sequence is 13 residues long. CDR3 nucleotide sequence: TGTGCCACCAGTGAGCAATACAGGACTGGCTACACCTTC. Amino acid sequence: CATSEQYRTGYTF.

The chain uses TRBV24-1 and TRBJ2-5; D might be TRBD2 (5 bases). From germline, CDR1 is KGHDR and CDR2 SFDVKD. Trimming pared 3 bases from V and 1 base from J, leaving 11 bases between. The length of the CDR3 is 15 residues. The CDR3: CATSDGRAAQETQYF. CDR3 nucleotides: TGTGCCACCAGTGATGGGCGGGCGGCCCAAGAGACCCAGTACTTC.

The genes are TRBV6-5 and TRBJ2-7; tentatively, D is TRBD1 or TRBD2 (5 bases each). CDR1 MNHEY and CDR2 SVGAGI come from the germline V gene. This CDR3 region has 14 residues. Trimming removed 8 bases at V and 9 bases at J, with 23 bases between. The CDR3 reads CASYTRDLQVRQYF. The CDR3 bases are TGTGCCAGCTATACACGGGACCTCCAAGTGAGGCAGTACTTC.

The V call is TRBV11-3, the J call TRBJ2-7; D is unclear. Trimming removed 2 bases at V and 4 bases at J, with 6 bases between. This CDR3 has 12 residues. Germline values: CDR1 SGHNT, CDR2 YENEEA. CDR3 residues: CASSLSGYEQYF. The DNA for the CDR3 is TGTGCCAGCAGCTTATCCGGGTACGAGCAGTACTTC.

The chain has TRBV6-2 or TRBV6-3 and TRBJ2-5, with TRBD2 identical over 8 bases. This CDR3 has 15 amino acids. The V segment lost 5 bases and the J segment 5 bases; nucleotides outside the gene matches: 10. Germline V lookup: CDR1 MNHEY, CDR2 SVGEGT. CDR3 loop: CASSRPGLGPETQYF. CDR3 bases: TGTGCCAGCAGTCGTCCGGGACTAGGTCCCGAGACCCAGTACTTC.

The chain recombines TRBV28 with TRBJ1-6, with a weak D call TRBD1 (5 bases). This CDR3 spans 12 amino acids. V was cut by 5 bases and J by 10 bases, with 9 bases left in between. Germline lookup yields CDR1 MDHEN and CDR2 SYDVKM. CDR3 region: CASSEAGSPLHF. CDR3 nucleotide sequence: TGTGCCAGCAGTGAAGCAGGGTCACCCCTCCACTTT.

This clone was seen once. The chain recombines TRBV2 with TRBJ2-1; D is unresolved. The CDR3 sequence is 11 residues long. From germline, CDR1 is SNHLY and CDR2 FYNNEI. Trimming shortened V by 10 bases and J by 2 bases, and 6 bases separated the two germline ends. The CDR3 sequence is CATQAYNEQFF. The CDR3 DNA follows: TGTGCCACCCAGGCCTACAATGAGCAGTTCTTC.

This clone is a singleton in its sample. The genes are TRBV3-1 (or the pseudogene TRBV3-2) and TRBJ1-2, with TRBD1 identical over 9 bases. CDR3 length: 15 amino acids. Looked up from germline, CDR1 is LGHDT and CDR2 is YNNKEL (reference sequence). Unmatched junction bases numbered 4, after V lost 2 bases and J lost 3 bases. The CDR3 spells CASSQNRGLYYGYTF. In DNA, the CDR3 is TGTGCCAGCAGCCAAAACAGGGGGCTGTACTATGGCTACACCTTC.

This clone was counted a few times. The chain has TRBV6-1 and TRBJ1-3; TRBD1 matches 7 bases. From germline, CDR1 is MNHNS and CDR2 SASEGT. The CDR3 covers 16 residues. J lost 2 bases, V lost 4 bases, and 8 bases had no gene match. The CDR3 DNA reads TGTGCCAGCAGTGTCCAGCTGACAGGGACTGGAAACACCATATATTTT. This encodes CASSVQLTGTGNTIYF.

This clone has only a few counts. The rearrangement links TRBV7-2 to TRBJ2-1; 8 nucleotides line up with TRBD2. Per germline, CDR1 SGHTA and CDR2 FQGNSA. The CDR3 extends over 14 amino acids. With V trimmed by 7 bases and J by 3 bases, 5 bases remained unmatched. CDR3 in amino acids: CASTLAGVYNEQFF. As DNA, the CDR3 is TGTGCCAGCACTCTAGCGGGCGTCTACAATGAGCAGTTCTTC.

V gene TRBV4-2 combines with J gene TRBJ2-7, with a weak D call TRBD2 (5 bases). This CDR3 comprises 16 residues. Trimming took 1 base from V and 0 from J, leaving 13 bases between them. The germline V gene has CDR1 LGHNA and CDR2 YNFKEQ. DNA for the CDR3: TGTGCCAGCAGCCAAGGATTGGACTCCAGCTCCTACGAGCAGTACTTC. It encodes CASSQGLDSSSYEQYF.

The table lists this clone with a few counts. This sequence joins TRBV3-1 (or the pseudogene TRBV3-2) and TRBJ2-7, with D tentatively TRBD1 or TRBD2 (5 bases each). Trimming shortened V by 1 base and J by 4 bases, and 8 bases separated the two germline ends. This CDR3 is 13 amino acids long. Germline V gene sequence: CDR1 LGHDT, CDR2 YNNKEL (reference sequence). The CDR3, as DNA: TGTGCCAGCAGCCAAGGAGGGGTATACGAGCAGTACTTC. Translated: CASSQGGVYEQYF.

V gene TRBV30 combines with J gene TRBJ1-5; the D is unclear. CDR1 and CDR2 (germline): GTSNPN, SVGIG (reference sequence). V was trimmed by 1 base and J by 5 bases, leaving 6 bases between them. The CDR3 runs to 12 residues. The CDR3 nucleotides read TGTGCCTGGAGTGGAGGAGATCAGCCCCAGCATTTT. Encoded protein: CAWSGGDQPQHF. The full variable domain, its missing parts supplied by reference TRBV30 and TRBJ1-5, is SQTIHQWPATLVQPVGSPLSLECTVEGTSNPNLYWYRQAAGRGLQLLFYSVGIGQISSEVPQNLSASRPQDRQFILSSKKLLLSDSGFYLCAWSGGDQPQHFGDGTRLSIL.

The gene calls are TRBV4-3 and TRBJ2-1; TRBD2 agrees at 11 bases. Losses at the gene ends were 0 bases for V and 8 bases for J; bases not matched to a gene: 12. The CDR3 is 18 amino acids. The germline V gene encodes CDR1 LGHNA and CDR2 YSLEER. Here the CDR3 reads CASSQDRVAGGPSDEQFF. For the CDR3, the DNA is TGCGCCAGCAGCCAAGATCGGGTAGCGGGAGGGCCGTCCGATGAGCAGTTCTTC.

The chain links TRBV6-5 to TRBJ2-1; 8 bases map to TRBD2. Trimming cost V 10 bases and J 2 bases; bases outside gene matches: 4. CDR1 and CDR2 from the germline V gene are MNHEY and SVGAGI. The CDR3 consists of 13 residues. The CDR3 region is CATREGPYNEQFF. In DNA, the CDR3 is TGTGCCACCCGGGAGGGCCCCTACAATGAGCAGTTCTTC.

The rearrangement uses TRBV7-2 and TRBJ2-1; D is uncertain. Trimming took 1 base from V and 5 from J, leaving 9 bases between them. Looked up from germline, CDR1 is SGHTA and CDR2 is FQGNSA. This CDR3 contains 14 residues. The CDR3 nucleotides read TGTGCCAGCAGCTTAGTACTGGTTAACAATGAGCAGTTCTTC. Its translation is CASSLVLVNNEQFF. The full variable domain, in which reference TRBV7-2 and TRBJ2-1 provide the parts outside the CDR3, is GAGVSQSPSNKVTEKGKDVELRCDPISGHTALYWYRQSLGQGLEFLIYFQGNSAPDKSGLPSDRFSAERTGGSVSTLTIQRTQQEDSAVYLCASSLVLVNNEQFFGPGTRLTVL.

The chain uses TRBV7-3 and TRBJ2-1; D assignment may be TRBD1 or TRBD2 (5 bases each). The V end lost 6 bases, the J end lost 9 bases, and 9 bases lay between the germline ends. The CDR3 totals 11 residues. Germline CDR1 reads SGHTA; CDR2 reads FQGTGA. The CDR3 spells CASSLGVEQFF. CDR3 nucleotides: TGTGCCAGCAGTCTGGGGGTTGAGCAGTTCTTC. The complete variable domain, with remaining parts taken from reference TRBV7-3 and TRBJ2-1, reads GAGVSQTPSNKVTEKGKYVELRCDPISGHTALYWYRQSLGQGPEFLIYFQGTGAADDSGLPNDRFFAVRPEGSVSTLKIQRTERGDSAVYLCASSLGVEQFFGPGTRLTVL.

V and J are TRBV5-1 and TRBJ2-5; tentative D call: TRBD1 (6 bases). Germline assignment: CDR1 SGHRS and CDR2 YFSETQ. The CDR3 has 13 residues. With 0 bases removed from V and 7 bases from J, the gap between germline ends came to 10 bases. The CDR3 reads CASSLGQEGTQYF. CDR3 nucleotide sequence: TGCGCCAGCAGCTTGGGACAGGAAGGGACCCAGTACTTC.

This clone was detected once. The rearrangement uses TRBV27 and TRBJ2-5, with 8 positions matching TRBD2. This CDR3 has 15 residues. Per germline, CDR1 MNHEY and CDR2 SMNVEV (reference sequence). The junction had 12 bases not matched to a gene; V was cut back by 5 bases and J by 7 bases. The CDR3 DNA reads as TGTGCCAGCAGTCCATGGACTAGCCAAAGGGGGACCCAGTACTTC. This translates into CASSPWTSQRGTQYF.